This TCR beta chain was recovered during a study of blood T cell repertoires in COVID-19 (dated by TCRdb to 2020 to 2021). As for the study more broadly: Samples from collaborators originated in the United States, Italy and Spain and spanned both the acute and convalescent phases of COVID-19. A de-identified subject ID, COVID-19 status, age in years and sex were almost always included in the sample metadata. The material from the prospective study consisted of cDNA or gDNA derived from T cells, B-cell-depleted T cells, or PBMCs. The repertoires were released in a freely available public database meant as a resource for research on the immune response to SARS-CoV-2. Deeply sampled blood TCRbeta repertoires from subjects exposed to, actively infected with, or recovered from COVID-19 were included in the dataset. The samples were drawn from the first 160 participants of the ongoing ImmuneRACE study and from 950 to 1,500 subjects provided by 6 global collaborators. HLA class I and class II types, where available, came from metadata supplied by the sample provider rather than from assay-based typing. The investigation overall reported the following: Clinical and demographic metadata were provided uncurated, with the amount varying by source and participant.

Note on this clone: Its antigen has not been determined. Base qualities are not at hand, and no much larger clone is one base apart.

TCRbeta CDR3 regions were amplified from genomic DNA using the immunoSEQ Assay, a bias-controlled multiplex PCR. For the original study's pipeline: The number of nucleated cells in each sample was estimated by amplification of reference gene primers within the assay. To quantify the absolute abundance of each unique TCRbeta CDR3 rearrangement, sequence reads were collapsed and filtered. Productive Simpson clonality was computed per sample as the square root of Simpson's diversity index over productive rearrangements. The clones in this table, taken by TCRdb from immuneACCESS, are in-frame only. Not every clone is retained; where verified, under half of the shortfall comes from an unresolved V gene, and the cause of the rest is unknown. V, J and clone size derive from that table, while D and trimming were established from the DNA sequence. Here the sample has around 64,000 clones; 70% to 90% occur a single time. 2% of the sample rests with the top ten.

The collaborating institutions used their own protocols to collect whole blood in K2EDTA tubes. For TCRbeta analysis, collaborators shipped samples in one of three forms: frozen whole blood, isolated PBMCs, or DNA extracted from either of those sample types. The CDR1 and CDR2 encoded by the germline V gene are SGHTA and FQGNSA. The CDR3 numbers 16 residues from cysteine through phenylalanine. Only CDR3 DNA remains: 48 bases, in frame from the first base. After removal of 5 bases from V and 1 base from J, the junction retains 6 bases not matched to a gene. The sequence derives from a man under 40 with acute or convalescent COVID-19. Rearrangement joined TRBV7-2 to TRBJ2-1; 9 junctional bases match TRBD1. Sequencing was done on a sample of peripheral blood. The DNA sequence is TGTGCCAGCAGCCGTCGGACAGGGGATTCCTACAATGAGCAGTTCTTC. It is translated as CASSRRTGDSYNEQFF.